These 22 T cell receptor beta chains were all obtained from the same sample, sequenced in a study of cytomegalovirus exposure and HLA in healthy donors. Vbeta (60) and Jbeta (13) primers were used in the PCR. TCRdb's copy holds only in-frame clones and misses some; the assay was immunoSEQ multiplex PCR. The sample has fewer than 130,000 clones, roughly three quarters seen once. Sequences were obtained from PBMCs. All receptors come from a young man in good health and CMV-seropositive.

This clone appeared a few times. The chain is built from TRBV7-3 and TRBJ1-1; tentatively, D is TRBD1 (5 bases). V was shortened by 5 bases and J by 5 bases, with 12 bases between the two germline ends. The V gene's germline CDR1 is SGHTA and CDR2 FQGTGA. This CDR3 contains 13 residues. CDR3 DNA sequence: TGTGCCAGCAGCCCGCGGGGGTGGACTGAAGCTTTCTTT. This gives the protein CASSPRGWTEAFF.

The chain carries TRBV27 and TRBJ2-7; D is perhaps TRBD1 (6 bases). The CDR3 length is 11 residues. CDR1 and CDR2 (germline): MNHEY, SMNVEV (reference sequence). V was shortened by 3 bases and J by 13 bases, with 13 bases between the two germline ends. The CDR3 loop is CASSFRDKGYF. The CDR3, as DNA: TGTGCCAGCAGTTTCCGGGACAAGGGCTACTTC.

In its sample, this clone ranks as medium-sized. The chain carries TRBV10-3 and TRBJ1-1; D remains ambiguous. V gave up 3 bases and J gave up 1 base, with 9 bases separating them. Per the germline V gene, CDR1 is ENHRY and CDR2 is SYGVKD. The CDR3 is 14 amino acids. CDR3 sequence (DNA): TGTGCCATCAGTGATAGGGAGCCGAACACTGAAGCTTTCTTT. As protein: CAISDREPNTEAFF.

The chain links TRBV10-2 to TRBJ2-7; 9 nucleotides align to TRBD2. The ends lost 6 bases at V and 7 bases at J; junction bases unmatched: 13. The CDR3 has 15 amino acids. CDR1 is WSHSY and CDR2 is SAAADI in the germline V gene. The CDR3 nucleotides read TGCGCCAGCAGAGCCTCTCTAGCGGGGTCTGGAGAGCAGTACTTC. Translating it yields CASRASLAGSGEQYF.

The chain uses TRBV19 and TRBJ1-4, with a weak D call TRBD1 (5 bases). With 5 bases removed from V and 8 bases from J, the gap between germline ends came to 15 bases. CDR1 and CDR2 (germline): LNHDA, SQIVND (reference sequence). The CDR3 is made up of 14 amino acids. As DNA, the CDR3 is TGTGCCAGTAGTGCCAGGGCCGTTCGGGAAAAACTGTTTTTT. It yields the protein CASSARAVREKLFF.

The chain recombines TRBV19 with TRBJ2-5; 8 bases match TRBD1. Germline V gene lookup returns CDR1 LNHDA and CDR2 SQIVND (reference sequence). With V trimmed by 4 bases and J by 5 bases, 9 bases remained unmatched. This CDR3 comprises 15 residues. The CDR3 spells CASSSKTGVMETQYF. DNA for the CDR3: TGTGCCAGTAGTAGCAAGACAGGGGTCATGGAGACCCAGTACTTC.

The chain joins TRBV4-1 to TRBJ2-5; 9 bases agree with TRBD2. V gave up 1 base and J gave up 5 bases; unmatched junction bases: 5. The CDR3 spans 15 residues. CDR1 is MGHRA, CDR2 YSYEKL, per germline. The chain's CDR3 is CASSQGASGDETQYF. CDR3 DNA sequence: TGCGCCAGCAGCCAAGGTGCTAGCGGGGACGAGACCCAGTACTTC.

The chain recombines TRBV10-1 with TRBJ2-6, with D possibly matching TRBD2 (5 bases). With 5 bases removed from V and 8 bases from J, the gap between germline ends came to 7 bases. CDR1 WNHNN and CDR2 SYGVQD come from the germline V gene (reference sequence). The CDR3 has 12 residues. CDR3 sequence reads: CASSKDSNVLTF. CDR3 nucleotides: TGCGCCAGCAGTAAGGACTCCAACGTCCTGACTTTC.

The chain joins TRBV25-1 to TRBJ2-1; D gene uncertain. CDR3 size: 15 residues. CDR1 and CDR2 from the germline V gene are MGHDK and SYGVNS. Trimming removed 4 bases at V and 4 bases at J, with 14 bases between. The CDR3 nucleotides are TGTGCCAGCAGTGGTGGCGTTGGGCCGTACAATGAGCAGTTCTTC. Its protein product is CASSGGVGPYNEQFF.

This chain links TRBV11-3 with TRBJ2-3; unclear D gene. CDR1 and CDR2 from the germline V gene are SGHNT and YENEEA. The CDR3 loop spans 15 amino acids. The ends were cut back, 7 bases at V and 3 bases at J, with 17 bases in the middle. CDR3 protein: CASTPRRGWTDTQYF. In nucleotides, the CDR3 is TGTGCCAGCACCCCGAGGCGAGGTTGGACAGATACGCAGTATTTT.

V and J are TRBV30 and TRBJ2-5; no clear D. Trimming cost V 8 bases and J 1 base, with 8 bases left between them. CDR1 is GTSNPN and CDR2 is SVGIG in the germline V gene (reference sequence). This CDR3 has 11 amino acids. The CDR3 nucleotides read TGTGCCACACGGAGCCAAGAGACCCAGTACTTC. Protein product: CATRSQETQYF.

The gene calls are TRBV6-1 and TRBJ2-7; the D gene is possibly TRBD2 (5 bases). V was cut by 11 bases and J by 1 base, with 12 bases left in between. CDR3 length equals 12 residues. Germline CDR1 reads MNHNS; CDR2 reads SASEGT. The CDR3 region is CAFRGLSYEQYF. The CDR3 nucleotides are TGTGCCTTTAGAGGGCTATCCTACGAGCAGTACTTC.

The chain employs TRBV25-1 and TRBJ2-2; 7 bases map to TRBD1. CDR3 length: 16 residues. Germline V CDR1 and CDR2: MGHDK, SYGVNS. Trimming took 7 bases from V and 2 from J; bases not matched to a gene: 10. The CDR3 nucleotides are TGTGCCAGCACAGGACAGGATCTAGCAAACACCGGGGAGCTGTTTTTT. Encoded protein: CASTGQDLANTGELFF.

The V and J genes are TRBV4-3 and TRBJ1-2; 9 positions agree with TRBD1. The trim removed 5 bases at V and 4 bases at J, leaving 11 bases unmatched. Germline CDR1 LGHNA, CDR2 YSLEER. The CDR3 loop spans 16 amino acids. The CDR3 sequence: CASSAGTGSRAYGYTF. DNA for the CDR3: TGCGCCAGCAGCGCCGGGACAGGGAGTAGGGCCTATGGCTACACCTTC.

The rearrangement links TRBV29-1 to TRBJ1-2, with TRBD1 matching 7 bases. J lost 7 bases, V lost 0 bases, and 14 bases had no gene match. Germline values: CDR1 SQVTM, CDR2 ANQGSEA. This CDR3 spans 16 amino acids. The CDR3 DNA is TGCAGCGTTGAAGATCCGGGAATGACAGGGATTTCTGGCTACACCTTC. Amino acid sequence: CSVEDPGMTGISGYTF.

This rearrangement joins TRBV19 to TRBJ2-7, with D perhaps matching TRBD2 (6 bases). This CDR3 has 11 residues. Germline V CDR1 and CDR2: LNHDA, SQIVND (reference sequence). The CDR3 DNA is TGTGGGGCGGGGACCTATGACGAGCAGTACTTC. Amino acid sequence: CGAGTYDEQYF.

V and J are TRBV5-1 and TRBJ2-3; D perhaps matches TRBD2 (5 bases). This CDR3 region has 15 residues. CDR1 and CDR2 (germline): SGHRS, YFSETQ. V was clipped by 3 bases and J by 6 bases, with 17 bases between them. Here the CDR3 reads CASSSGSELSDTQYF. The CDR3 DNA follows: TGCGCCAGCAGCTCGGGTAGCGAGCTATCTGATACGCAGTATTTT.

The rearrangement joins TRBV11-2 to TRBJ1-1; D gene ambiguous. V lost 1 base and J lost 1, with 10 bases in between. The CDR3 runs to 15 residues. Germline CDR1 is SGHAT and CDR2 is FQNNGV. This CDR3 is CASSLGLRENTEAFF. In DNA, the CDR3 is TGTGCCAGCAGCTTAGGGTTACGGGAGAACACTGAAGCTTTCTTT.

Ten or more counts support this clone. The rearrangement uses TRBV5-1 and TRBJ2-7; D might be TRBD2 (6 bases). This CDR3 has 16 amino acids. The germline CDR1 and CDR2 sequences are SGHRS and YFSETQ. V gave up 4 bases and J gave up 6 bases, with 23 bases separating them. This CDR3 reads CASSGPEMASDPEQYF. As DNA, the CDR3 is TGCGCCAGCAGCGGCCCGGAGATGGCTAGCGATCCCGAGCAGTACTTC.

The chain uses TRBV4-2 and TRBJ2-7; 8 bases map to TRBD2. Per the germline V gene, CDR1 is LGHNA and CDR2 is YNFKEQ. V shed 1 base and J 3 bases; nucleotides not matched to a gene: 2. The CDR3 extends over 14 amino acids. The CDR3 loop reads CASSQGSGGYEQYF. CDR3 in DNA: TGTGCCAGCAGCCAAGGCAGCGGGGGCTACGAGCAGTACTTC.

The rearrangement uses TRBV6-1 and TRBJ2-2, with D tentatively TRBD1 (5 bases). CDR1 is MNHNS, CDR2 SASEGT, per germline. V was pared by 2 bases and J by 6 bases, with 7 bases between. The CDR3 spans 13 residues. In DNA form, the CDR3 reads TGTGCCAGCAGTGAACAGGGCGCCGGGGAGCTGTTTTTT. Protein product: CASSEQGAGELFF.

The chain uses TRBV5-6 and TRBJ1-5; 7 bases map to TRBD1. V dropped 2 bases and J dropped 1; count of bases not matched to a gene: 0. The CDR3 length is 14 residues. Germline CDR1 reads SGHDT; CDR2 reads YYEEEE. The CDR3 sequence is CASSLQGSNQPQHF. As DNA, the CDR3 is TGTGCCAGCAGCTTACAGGGGAGCAATCAGCCCCAGCATTTT.